This T cell receptor (beta chain) was identified during a study of technical replicates of blood from a few donors. Only in-frame clones appear in the TCRdb table, and some are missing; sequencing was by immunoSEQ multiplex PCR. The table records 79,000 or so clones, roughly 91% of them present only once. V was shortened by 3 bases and J by 5 bases, with 17 bases between the two germline ends. The CDR3 totals 16 residues. Germline CDR1 reads SGHDT; CDR2 reads YYEEEE. Sequencing was performed on T cells isolated from PBMCs. The rearrangement joins TRBV5-6 to TRBJ1-4; D remains unclear. The receptor was isolated from a human donor in good health. In DNA form, the CDR3 reads TGTGCCAGCAGCTCAACGCGGGGTTCGGGCAATGAAAAACTGTTTTTT. Its translation: CASSSTRGSGNEKLFF.